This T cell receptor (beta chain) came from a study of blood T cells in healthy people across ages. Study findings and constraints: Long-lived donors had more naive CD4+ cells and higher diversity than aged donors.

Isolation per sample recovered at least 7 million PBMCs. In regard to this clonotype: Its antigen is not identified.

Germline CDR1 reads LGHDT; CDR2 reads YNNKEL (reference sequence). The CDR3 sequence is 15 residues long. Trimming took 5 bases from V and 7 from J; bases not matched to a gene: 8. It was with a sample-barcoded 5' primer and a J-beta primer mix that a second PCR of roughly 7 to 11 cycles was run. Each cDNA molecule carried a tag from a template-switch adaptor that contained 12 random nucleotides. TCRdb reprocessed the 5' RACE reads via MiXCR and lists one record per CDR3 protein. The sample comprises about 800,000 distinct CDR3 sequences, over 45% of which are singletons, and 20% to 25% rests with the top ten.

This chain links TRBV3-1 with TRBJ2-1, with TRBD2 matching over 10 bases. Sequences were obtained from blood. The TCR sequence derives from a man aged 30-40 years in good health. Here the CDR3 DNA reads TGTGCCAGCAGCGCAACTAGCGGGACCGCTAATGAGCAGTTCTTC. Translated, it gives CASSATSGTANEQFF.